Each of the 9 T cell receptor beta chains below was sequenced from the same sample in a study of blood T cells in healthy people across ages. A second PCR of roughly 7 to 11 cycles used a sample-barcoded 5' primer and a J-beta primer mix. TCRdb reprocessed the 5' RACE reads with MiXCR, giving one entry per CDR3 protein. The sample shows 800,000 to 950,000 distinct CDR3 sequences, roughly 29% of them seen only once. The same sample was also used in a study of T cells of mothers and their children.

Material for sequencing was blood. All receptors derive from a woman aged 40 to 50 in good health.

There are a few counts of this clonotype. This chain joins TRBV29-1 and TRBJ1-2; tentatively, D is TRBD1 (5 bases). V gave up 6 bases and J gave up 2 bases, with 13 bases separating them. Germline V gene data show CDR1 as SQVTM and CDR2 as ANQGSEA. The CDR3 loop spans 13 amino acids. The CDR3 coding sequence is TGCAGCGTGGGATTAGGGGTGAACTATGGCTACACCTTC. Protein product: CSVGLGVNYGYTF.

Many counts were recorded for this clonotype. V is TRBV3-1 and J is TRBJ2-1, with D unclear. This CDR3 spans 15 amino acids. Trimming shortened V by 1 base and J by 0 bases, and 7 bases separated the two germline ends. The germline CDR1 and CDR2 sequences are LGHDT and YNNKEL (reference sequence). CDR3 DNA sequence: TGTGCCAGCAGCCAAGTGATGGGCTCCTACAATGAGCAGTTCTTC. Protein sequence: CASSQVMGSYNEQFF.

The CDR3: CAWKGGPGQPQHF. CDR3 DNA: TGTGCCTGGAAGGGGGGGCCGGGTCAGCCCCAGCATTTT. The gene calls are TRBV30 and TRBJ1-5, with D possibly matching TRBD1 (6 bases). CDR3 size: 13 residues. Trimming pared 4 bases from V and 6 bases from J, leaving 13 bases between. CDR1 is GTSNPN and CDR2 is SVGIG in the germline V gene (reference sequence).

This clonotype showed up many times. V gene TRBV20-1 combines with J gene TRBJ1-2; tentative D call: TRBD1 (6 bases). This CDR3 comprises 14 residues. Trimming removed 0 bases at V and 5 bases at J, with 13 bases between. The germline V gene has CDR1 DFQATT and CDR2 SNEGSKA (reference sequence). The CDR3 nucleotides read TGCAGTGCTAGAGATGGGGGGCAGTCGTATGGCTACACCTTC. Translation gives CSARDGGQSYGYTF.

This clonotype has a handful of counts. This rearrangement joins TRBV7-2 to TRBJ2-6; D may match TRBD1 or TRBD2 (5 bases each). V lost 9 bases to trimming and J lost 0 bases, with 12 bases between them. This CDR3 contains 15 residues. The germline CDR1 and CDR2 sequences are SGHTA and FQGNSA. The CDR3 DNA sequence: TGTGCCAGTACGGGACGTATCTCTGGGGCCAACGTCCTGACTTTC. Amino acids: CASTGRISGANVLTF.

This clonotype has a count of ten or more. V is TRBV28 and J is TRBJ1-2; unclear D gene. CDR1 MDHEN and CDR2 SYDVKM come from the germline V gene. This CDR3 has 12 residues. The germline V and J ends were trimmed by 6 bases and 4 bases, with 9 bases remaining between them. This CDR3 is CASSQTSYGYTF. The DNA of the CDR3 is TGTGCCAGCAGCCAGACCTCCTATGGCTACACCTTC.

Only a few counts were recorded for this clonotype. V and J are TRBV5-1 and TRBJ2-7; no definite D call. V was pared by 1 base and J by 2 bases, with 10 bases between. Germline CDR1 reads SGHRS; CDR2 reads YFSETQ. The length of the CDR3 is 14 residues. The CDR3 region is CASSLSSLPYEQYF. CDR3 sequence (DNA): TGCGCCAGCAGCTTGTCTAGTCTACCCTACGAGCAGTACTTC.

The CDR3 DNA is TGTGCCATCAGTGGTGAGGGTTTGAGCTATGGCTACACCTTC. It codes for CAISGEGLSYGYTF. This chain uses TRBV10-3 with TRBJ1-2; D not resolved. The germline V gene has CDR1 ENHRY and CDR2 SYGVKD. Trimming stripped 4 bases from V and 4 bases from J, with 13 bases between. The CDR3 length is 14 residues.

This clonotype showed up many times. The chain is built from TRBV6-4 and TRBJ2-1; 8 nucleotides align to TRBD1. The length of the CDR3 is 15 residues. Losses at the gene ends were 4 bases for V and 5 bases for J; bases not matched to a gene: 7. CDR1 and CDR2 from the germline V gene are MRHNA and SNTAGT. The CDR3 DNA reads TGTGCCAGCAGTGTAGACAGGGGTCACAACAATGAGCAGTTCTTC. Translated: CASSVDRGHNNEQFF.